This T cell receptor beta chain was captured in a study of shared clonotypes between healthy human individuals. Data came from immunoSEQ multiplex PCR; TCRdb stores just in-frame clones and leaves some out. The data show about 2 million clones, roughly 94% seen once. As defined, naive CD8 cells were CD45RO-negative and positively selected for CCR7, with terminally differentiated effector memory CD45RA+ cells excluded. Germline CDR1 is MNHNS and CDR2 is SASEGT. CDR3 length: 13 amino acids. V was clipped by 5 bases and J by 0 bases, with 5 bases between them. The V call is TRBV6-1, the J call TRBJ2-1, with D unclear. Source material: naive CD8+ T cells sorted from blood. This sequence originates from a man between 18 and 29 years old in good health. This CDR3 is CASSLHSYNEQFF. The CDR3 DNA reads TGTGCCAGCAGTCTTCACTCCTACAATGAGCAGTTCTTC.